One T cell receptor beta chain is described in this entry. Its antigen is as yet unknown. This sample is part of a study of T cell responses to AZD1222 COVID-19 vaccine. Study-wide results and limits: Reportedly, close to half of spike-specific TCRs are directed against unmutated variant regions. CD4 TCRs covered the whole spike, strongest at regions 160-218 and 743-854. With two AZD1222 doses given, Spike-specific TCR breadth and depth both rose.

Generated by immunoSEQ multiplex PCR, the TCRdb table keeps only in-frame clones and is missing some. The sample includes more than 95,000 clones, approximately 90% seen only once; the top ten take 7.2%. The CDR3 spans 15 residues. The J segment lost 9 bases and the V segment lost 2 bases, leaving 6 bases of the junction unmatched. CDR1 and CDR2 (germline): MDHEN, SYDVKM. This chain uses TRBV28 with TRBJ2-1; 11 bases match TRBD2. The starting material was peripheral blood, obtained on day 0 of AZD1222 vaccination. This sequence originates from an adult in good health. DNA of the CDR3: TGTGCCAGCAGTTTAGGCACTAGCGGGAGAAGTGAGCAGTTCTTC. It yields the protein CASSLGTSGRSEQFF.